This T cell receptor (beta chain) was sequenced for a study of blood T cell repertoires in COVID-19. Study summary: There were acute and convalescent COVID-19 samples, and they came from the United States, Italy and Spain. PBMCs, B-cell-depleted T cells, or T cells were the source of the cDNA or gDNA that made up the material.

Per the original methods: Researchers report that nucleated cell counts were estimated from reference gene primer amplification. The repertoire was sequenced with immunoSEQ multiplex PCR; TCRdb's copy has only in-frame clones and lacks some. V and J calls and clone size come straight from that table; D and trimming were deduced from the DNA. The table records about 200,000 clones, around 86% of them present only once. The CDR3 totals 16 residues. The germline CDR1 and CDR2 sequences are MNHEY and SMNVEV (reference sequence). Between the trimmed V and J ends, which lost 0 bases and 7 bases, there was a span of 16 bases.

The receptor comes from a man over 45 with acute or convalescent COVID-19. Specimen: peripheral blood. The chain is built from TRBV27 and TRBJ2-1, with a weak D call TRBD2 (6 bases). For the CDR3, the DNA is TGTGCCAGCAGTTTATCGTCGCTAGCGAGGGGTAATGAGCAGTTCTTC. It translates to CASSLSSLARGNEQFF.